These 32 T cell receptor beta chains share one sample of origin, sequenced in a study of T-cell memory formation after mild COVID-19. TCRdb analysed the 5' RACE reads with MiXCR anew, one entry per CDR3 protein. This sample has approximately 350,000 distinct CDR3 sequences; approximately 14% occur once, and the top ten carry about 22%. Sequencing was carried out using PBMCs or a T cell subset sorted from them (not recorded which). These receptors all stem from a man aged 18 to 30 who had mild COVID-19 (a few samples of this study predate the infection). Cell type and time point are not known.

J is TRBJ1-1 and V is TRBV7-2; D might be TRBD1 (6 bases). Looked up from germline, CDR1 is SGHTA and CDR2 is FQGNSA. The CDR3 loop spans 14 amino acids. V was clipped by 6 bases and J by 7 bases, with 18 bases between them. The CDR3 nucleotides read TGTGCCAGCAGTTCCTCGGGGGCGTCAGTTGAAGCTTTCTTT. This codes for CASSSSGASVEAFF.

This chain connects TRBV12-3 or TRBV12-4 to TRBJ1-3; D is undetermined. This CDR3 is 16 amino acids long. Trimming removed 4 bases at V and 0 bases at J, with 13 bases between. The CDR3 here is CASSSNAVSSGNTIYF. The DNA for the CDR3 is TGTGCCAGCAGTTCCAACGCGGTGAGCTCTGGAAACACCATATATTTT.

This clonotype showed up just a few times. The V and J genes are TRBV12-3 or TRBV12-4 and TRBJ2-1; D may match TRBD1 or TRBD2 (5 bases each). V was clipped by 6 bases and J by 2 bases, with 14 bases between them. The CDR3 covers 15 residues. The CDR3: CASSIQEAPYNEQFF. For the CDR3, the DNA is TGTGCCAGCAGCATACAGGAGGCCCCCTACAATGAGCAGTTCTTC.

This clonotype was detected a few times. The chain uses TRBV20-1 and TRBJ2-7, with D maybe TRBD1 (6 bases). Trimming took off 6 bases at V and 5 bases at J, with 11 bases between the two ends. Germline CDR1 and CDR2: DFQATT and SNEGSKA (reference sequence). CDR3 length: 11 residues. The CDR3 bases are TGCAGTGCCCTGCAGGGGAACGAGCAGTACGTC. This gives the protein CSALQGNEQYV.

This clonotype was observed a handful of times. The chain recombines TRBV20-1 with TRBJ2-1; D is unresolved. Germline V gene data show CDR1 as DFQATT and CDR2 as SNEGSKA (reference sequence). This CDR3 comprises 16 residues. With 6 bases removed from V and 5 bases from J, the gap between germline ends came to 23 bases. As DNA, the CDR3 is TGCAGTGCATCACCGGGCGCCCCGCTAGGGCACAATGAGCAGTTCTTC. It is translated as CSASPGAPLGHNEQFF.

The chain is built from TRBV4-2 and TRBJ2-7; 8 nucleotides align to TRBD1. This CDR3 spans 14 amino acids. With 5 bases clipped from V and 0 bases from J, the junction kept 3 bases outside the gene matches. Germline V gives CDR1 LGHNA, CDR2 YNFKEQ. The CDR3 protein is CASSVRGLSYEQYV. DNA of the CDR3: TGTGCCAGCAGCGTCAGGGGGCTCTCCTACGAGCAGTACGTC.

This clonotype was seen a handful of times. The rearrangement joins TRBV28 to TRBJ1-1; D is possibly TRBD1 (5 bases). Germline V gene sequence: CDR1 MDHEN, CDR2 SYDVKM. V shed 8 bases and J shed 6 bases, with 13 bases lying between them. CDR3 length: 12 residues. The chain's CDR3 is CASVWRGAEAFF. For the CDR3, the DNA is TGTGCCAGCGTGTGGCGGGGGGCTGAAGCTTTCTTT.

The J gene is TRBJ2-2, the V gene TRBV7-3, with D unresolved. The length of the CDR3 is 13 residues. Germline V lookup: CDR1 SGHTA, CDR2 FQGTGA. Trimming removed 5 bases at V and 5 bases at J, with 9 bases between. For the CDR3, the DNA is TGTGCCAGCAGCCTCGGCCCGACCGGGGAGCTGTTTTTT. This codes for CASSLGPTGELFF.

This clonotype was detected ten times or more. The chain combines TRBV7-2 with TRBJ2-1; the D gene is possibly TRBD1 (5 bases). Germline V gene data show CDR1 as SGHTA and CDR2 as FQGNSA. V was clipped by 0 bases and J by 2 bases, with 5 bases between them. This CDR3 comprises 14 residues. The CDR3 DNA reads TGTGCCAGCAGCTTAGCGGGGCCCTACAATGAGCAGTTCTTC. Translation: CASSLAGPYNEQFF.

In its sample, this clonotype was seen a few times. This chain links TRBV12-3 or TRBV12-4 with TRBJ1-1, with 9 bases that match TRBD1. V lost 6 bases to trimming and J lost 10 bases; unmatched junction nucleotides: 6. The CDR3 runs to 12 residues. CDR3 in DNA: TGTGCCAGCAGGCGGGACAGGGAGCGAGCTTTCTTT. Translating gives CASRRDRERAFF.

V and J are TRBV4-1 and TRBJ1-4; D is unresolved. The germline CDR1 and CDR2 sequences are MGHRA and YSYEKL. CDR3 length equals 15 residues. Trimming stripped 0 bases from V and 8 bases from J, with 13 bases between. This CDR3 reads CASSQDVSRPEKLFF. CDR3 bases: TGCGCCAGCAGCCAAGACGTCTCAAGGCCGGAAAAACTGTTTTTT.

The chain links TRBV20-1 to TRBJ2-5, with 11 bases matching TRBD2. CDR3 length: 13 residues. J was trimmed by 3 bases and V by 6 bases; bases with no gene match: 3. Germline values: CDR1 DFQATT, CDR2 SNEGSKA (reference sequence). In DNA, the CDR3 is TGCAGTGCCCCTAGCGGGGGGAAAGAGACCCAGTACTTC. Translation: CSAPSGGKETQYF.

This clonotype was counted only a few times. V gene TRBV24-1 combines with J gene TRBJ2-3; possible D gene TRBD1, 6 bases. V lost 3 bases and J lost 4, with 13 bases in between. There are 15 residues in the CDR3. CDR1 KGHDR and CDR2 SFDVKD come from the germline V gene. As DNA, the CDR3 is TGTGCCACCAGTGATCAACAGGGAAGTCCAGATACGCAGTATTTT. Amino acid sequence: CATSDQQGSPDTQYF.

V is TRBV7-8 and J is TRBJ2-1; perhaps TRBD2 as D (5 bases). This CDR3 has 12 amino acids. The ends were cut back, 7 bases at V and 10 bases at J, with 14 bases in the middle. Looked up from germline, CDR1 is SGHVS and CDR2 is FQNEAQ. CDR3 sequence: CASTNPGGEQFF. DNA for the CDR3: TGTGCCAGCACCAACCCCGGCGGGGAGCAGTTCTTC.

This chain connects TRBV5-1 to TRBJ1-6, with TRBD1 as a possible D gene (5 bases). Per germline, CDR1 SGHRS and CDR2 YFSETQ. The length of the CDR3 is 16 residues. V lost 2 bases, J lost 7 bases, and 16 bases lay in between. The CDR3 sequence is CASSFSIREGNSPLHF. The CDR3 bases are TGCGCCAGCAGCTTCTCAATCAGGGAAGGCAATTCACCCCTCCACTTT.

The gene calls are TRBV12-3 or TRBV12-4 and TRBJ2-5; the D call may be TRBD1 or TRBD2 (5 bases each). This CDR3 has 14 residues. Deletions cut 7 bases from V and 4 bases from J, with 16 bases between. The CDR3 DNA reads TGTGCCAGCAAGTTTAGCACGGGACGAGAGACCCAGTACTTC. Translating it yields CASKFSTGRETQYF.

CDR3 in amino acids: CSARGQGTNYGYTF. As DNA, the CDR3 is TGCAGTGCTAGAGGACAGGGCACTAACTATGGCTACACCTTC. V and J are TRBV20-1 and TRBJ1-2; 7 bases align to TRBD1. Losses at the gene ends were 1 base for V and 0 bases for J; bases not matched to a gene: 2. Germline V gene sequence: CDR1 DFQATT, CDR2 SNEGSKA (reference sequence). The CDR3 runs 14 residues.

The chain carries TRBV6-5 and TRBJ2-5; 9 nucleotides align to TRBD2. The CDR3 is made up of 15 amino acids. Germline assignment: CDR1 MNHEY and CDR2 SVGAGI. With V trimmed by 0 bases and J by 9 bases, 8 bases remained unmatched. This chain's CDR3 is CASSYSRGGAWAQYF. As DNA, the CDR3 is TGTGCCAGCAGTTACTCTCGCGGGGGGGCCTGGGCCCAGTACTTC.

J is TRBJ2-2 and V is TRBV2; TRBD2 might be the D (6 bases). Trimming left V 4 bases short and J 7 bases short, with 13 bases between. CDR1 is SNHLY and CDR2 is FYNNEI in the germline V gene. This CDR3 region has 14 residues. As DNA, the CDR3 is TGTGCCAGCAGTGCTTACCCCGGGGGCGGGGAGCTGTTTTTT. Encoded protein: CASSAYPGGGELFF.

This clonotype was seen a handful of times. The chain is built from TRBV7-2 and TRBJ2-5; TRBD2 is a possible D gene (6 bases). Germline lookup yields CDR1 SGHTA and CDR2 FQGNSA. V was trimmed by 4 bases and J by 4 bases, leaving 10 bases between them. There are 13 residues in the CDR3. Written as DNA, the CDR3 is TGTGCCAGCAGCTCGGGAGTAGGAGAGACCCAGTACTTC. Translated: CASSSGVGETQYF.

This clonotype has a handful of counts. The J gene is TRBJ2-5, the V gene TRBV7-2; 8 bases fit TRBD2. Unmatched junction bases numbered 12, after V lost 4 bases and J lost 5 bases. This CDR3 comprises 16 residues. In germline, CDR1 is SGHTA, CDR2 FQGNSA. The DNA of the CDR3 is TGTGCCAGCAGCTCCGTGCGGGGACTAGTAACGGAGACCCAGTACTTC. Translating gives CASSSVRGLVTETQYF.

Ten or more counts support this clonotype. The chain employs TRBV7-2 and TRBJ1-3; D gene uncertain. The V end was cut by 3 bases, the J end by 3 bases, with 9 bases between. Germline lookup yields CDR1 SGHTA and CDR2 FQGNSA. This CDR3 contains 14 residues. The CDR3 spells CASSLTSLGNTIYF. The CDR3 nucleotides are TGTGCCAGCAGCTTGACTTCGCTTGGAAACACCATATATTTT.

The CDR3 here is CASPGLAVSDTQYF. The CDR3 region has the DNA TGTGCCAGCCCGGGACTAGCTGTCTCAGATACGCAGTATTTT. The rearrangement uses TRBV2 and TRBJ2-3, with 9 bases aligning to TRBD2. This CDR3 has 14 amino acids. From germline, CDR1 is SNHLY and CDR2 FYNNEI. V shed 8 bases, J shed 4 bases, and the junction held 7 bases outside the gene matches.

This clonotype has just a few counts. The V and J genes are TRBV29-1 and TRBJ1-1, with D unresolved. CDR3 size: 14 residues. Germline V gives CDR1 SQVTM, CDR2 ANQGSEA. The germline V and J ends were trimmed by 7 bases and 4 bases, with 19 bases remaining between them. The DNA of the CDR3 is TGCAGCGCGCCGGGCGCGGGGATGGGCACTGAAGCTTTCTTT. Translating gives CSAPGAGMGTEAFF.

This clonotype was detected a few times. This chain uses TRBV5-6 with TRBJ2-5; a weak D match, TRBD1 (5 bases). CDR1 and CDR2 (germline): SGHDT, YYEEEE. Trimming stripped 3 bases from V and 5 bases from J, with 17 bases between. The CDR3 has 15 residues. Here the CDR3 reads CASSSHGTGWETQYF. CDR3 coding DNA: TGTGCCAGCAGCTCTCATGGTACAGGATGGGAGACCCAGTACTTC.

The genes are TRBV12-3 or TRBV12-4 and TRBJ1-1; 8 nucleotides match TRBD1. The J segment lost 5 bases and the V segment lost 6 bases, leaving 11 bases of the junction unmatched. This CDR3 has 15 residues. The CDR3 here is CASSRRQGRRTEAFF. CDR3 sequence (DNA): TGTGCCAGCAGCCGGAGACAGGGGCGGAGGACTGAAGCTTTCTTT.

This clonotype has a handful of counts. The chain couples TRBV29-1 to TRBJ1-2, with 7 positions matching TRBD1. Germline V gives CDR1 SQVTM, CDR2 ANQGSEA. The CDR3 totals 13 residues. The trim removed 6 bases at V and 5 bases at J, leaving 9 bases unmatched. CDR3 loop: CSVTGSARYGYTF. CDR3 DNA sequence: TGCAGCGTGACAGGGTCCGCCCGGTATGGCTACACCTTC.

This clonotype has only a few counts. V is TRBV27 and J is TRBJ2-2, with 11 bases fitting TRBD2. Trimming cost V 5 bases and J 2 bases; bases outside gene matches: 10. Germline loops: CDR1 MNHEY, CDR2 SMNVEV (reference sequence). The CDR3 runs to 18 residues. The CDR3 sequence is CASSPYPSGGINTGELFF. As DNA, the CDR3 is TGTGCCAGCAGTCCCTACCCTAGCGGGGGGATTAACACCGGGGAGCTGTTTTTT.

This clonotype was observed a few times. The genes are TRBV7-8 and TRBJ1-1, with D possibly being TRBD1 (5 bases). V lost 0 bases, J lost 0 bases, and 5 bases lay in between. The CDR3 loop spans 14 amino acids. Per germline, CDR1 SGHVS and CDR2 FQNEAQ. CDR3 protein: CASSLAGVNTEAFF. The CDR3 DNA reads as TGTGCCAGCAGCTTAGCAGGGGTGAACACTGAAGCTTTCTTT.

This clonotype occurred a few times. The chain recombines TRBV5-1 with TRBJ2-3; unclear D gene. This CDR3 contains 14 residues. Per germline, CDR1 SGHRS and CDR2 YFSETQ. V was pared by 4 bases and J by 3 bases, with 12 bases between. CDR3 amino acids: CASSASRMTDTQYF. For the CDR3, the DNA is TGCGCCAGCAGCGCTTCTAGGATGACAGATACGCAGTATTTT.

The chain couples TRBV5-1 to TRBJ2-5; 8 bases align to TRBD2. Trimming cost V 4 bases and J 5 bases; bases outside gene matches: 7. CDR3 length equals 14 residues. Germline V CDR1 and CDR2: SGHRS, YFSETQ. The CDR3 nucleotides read TGCGCCAGCAGCCCCGGGACTAGTACTGAGACCCAGTACTTC. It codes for CASSPGTSTETQYF.

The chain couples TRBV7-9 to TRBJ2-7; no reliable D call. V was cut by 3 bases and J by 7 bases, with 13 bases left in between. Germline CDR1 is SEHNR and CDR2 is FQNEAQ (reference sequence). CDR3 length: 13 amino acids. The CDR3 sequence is CASSFWALGEQYV. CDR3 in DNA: TGTGCCAGCAGCTTCTGGGCATTGGGGGAGCAGTACGTC.